This TCR beta chain was captured by sequencing in a study of cytomegalovirus exposure and HLA in healthy donors. Healthy bone marrow donors formed the donor group. V shed 3 bases and J shed 7 bases, with 13 bases lying between them. The CDR3 spans 14 residues. Germline values: CDR1 SGDLS, CDR2 YYNGEE. The PCR had 60 Vbeta and 13 Jbeta primers. The method was immunoSEQ multiplex PCR; TCRdb's version includes in-frame clones alone and lacks a portion of them. This sample yields roughly 120,000 clones, of which around 78% are seen a single time; about 2% belongs to the top ten. Sample: PBMCs. The chain carries TRBV9 and TRBJ2-2; D possibly corresponds to TRBD2 (5 bases). This TCR derives from a man in his fifties or sixties in good health and CMV-seronegative. The CDR3 sequence: CASSATLAGGELFF. The CDR3 DNA follows: TGTGCCAGCAGCGCCACGCTAGCCGGCGGGGAGCTGTTTTTT.